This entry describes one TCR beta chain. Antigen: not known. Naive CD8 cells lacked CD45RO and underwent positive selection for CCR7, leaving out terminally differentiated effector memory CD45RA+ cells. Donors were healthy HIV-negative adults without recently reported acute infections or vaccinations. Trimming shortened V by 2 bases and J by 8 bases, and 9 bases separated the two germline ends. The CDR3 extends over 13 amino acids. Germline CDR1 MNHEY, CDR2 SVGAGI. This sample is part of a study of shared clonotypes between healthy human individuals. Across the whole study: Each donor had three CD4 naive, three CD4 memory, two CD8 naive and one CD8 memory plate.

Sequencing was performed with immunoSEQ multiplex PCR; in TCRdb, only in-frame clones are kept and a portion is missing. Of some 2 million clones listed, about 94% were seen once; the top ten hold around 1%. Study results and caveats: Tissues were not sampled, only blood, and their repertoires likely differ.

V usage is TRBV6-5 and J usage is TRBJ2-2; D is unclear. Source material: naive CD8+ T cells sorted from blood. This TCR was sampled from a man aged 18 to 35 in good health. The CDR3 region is CASSYVVRGELFF. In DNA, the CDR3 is TGTGCCAGCAGTTACGTAGTCAGGGGGGAGCTGTTTTTT.